The 30 T cell receptor beta chains below all came from one sample that was sequenced in a study of T cell responses to AZD1222 COVID-19 vaccine. Assay used: immunoSEQ multiplex PCR; TCRdb lists only in-frame clones, some missing. This table holds over 150,000 clones, around 90% found once. Source: peripheral blood, taken on day 0 of AZD1222 vaccination. These receptor sequences come from an adult in good health.

V usage is TRBV7-3 and J usage is TRBJ1-1; 7 bases map to TRBD1. This CDR3 has 13 amino acids. V was clipped by 2 bases and J by 3 bases; unmatched bases: 0. The germline V gene encodes CDR1 SGHTA and CDR2 FQGTGA. The DNA for the CDR3 is TGTGCCAGCAGCTTACAGGGGGACACTGAAGCTTTCTTT. Its protein is CASSLQGDTEAFF. Looking up the rest from reference TRBV7-3 and TRBJ1-1 gives the full variable domain: GAGVSQTPSNKVTEKGKYVELRCDPISGHTALYWYRQSLGQGPEFLIYFQGTGAADDSGLPNDRFFAVRPEGSVSTLKIQRTERGDSAVYLCASSLQGDTEAFFGQGTRLTVV.

The chain employs TRBV28 and TRBJ1-1, with D maybe TRBD1 (6 bases). V was pared by 2 bases and J by 12 bases, with 19 bases between. Germline V gives CDR1 MDHEN, CDR2 SYDVKM. The CDR3 spans 14 residues. CDR3 nucleotide sequence: TGTGCCAGCAGTTTAGCGCGGGGGGCGCAGGGAACTTTCTTT. Translating gives CASSLARGAQGTFF.

V and J are TRBV3-1 (or the pseudogene TRBV3-2) and TRBJ1-2; possibly TRBD1 for D (6 bases). CDR1 is LGHDT and CDR2 is YNNKEL in the germline V gene (reference sequence). This CDR3 has 14 residues. V was pared by 5 bases and J by 9 bases, with 19 bases between. The CDR3 nucleotides read TGTGCCAGCAGCACCCAGAACAGGGATGGGAGCTACACCTTC. As protein: CASSTQNRDGSYTF.

This clone was detected only a few times. The chain joins TRBV5-1 to TRBJ2-7, with 8 bases aligning to TRBD1. V was pared by 5 bases and J by 1 base, with 5 bases of the junction left unmatched. The CDR3 extends over 14 amino acids. Germline assignment: CDR1 SGHRS and CDR2 YFSETQ. The CDR3 is CASSSTGASYEQYF. The DNA of the CDR3 is TGCGCCAGCAGTTCGACAGGGGCGTCCTACGAGCAGTACTTC.

The chain carries TRBV6-1 and TRBJ1-5; unclear D gene. This CDR3 has 14 amino acids. CDR1 and CDR2 from the germline V gene are MNHNS and SASEGT. V was cut by 1 base and J by 0 bases, with 4 bases left in between. CDR3 DNA: TGTGCCAGCAGTGAAGTTAATAGCAATCAGCCCCAGCATTTT. This encodes CASSEVNSNQPQHF.

The chain has TRBV18 and TRBJ2-5; 7 positions match TRBD1. The CDR3 spans 14 residues. Germline V gene sequence: CDR1 KGHSH, CDR2 LQKENI. V dropped 2 bases and J dropped 5; count of bases not matched to a gene: 5. This CDR3 reads CASSPNKGAETQYF. The CDR3 DNA follows: TGTGCCAGCTCACCAAATAAGGGGGCTGAGACCCAGTACTTC.

This chain links TRBV7-9 with TRBJ1-2; 7 nucleotides match TRBD1. Germline CDR1 is SEHNR and CDR2 is FQNEAQ (reference sequence). With 4 bases clipped from V and 2 bases from J, the junction kept 7 bases outside the gene matches. This CDR3 comprises 15 residues. CDR3 residues: CASSSRQGQNYGYTF. The CDR3 DNA reads TGTGCCAGCAGCTCCCGACAGGGACAAAACTATGGCTACACCTTC.

This chain connects TRBV2 to TRBJ1-5; D gene uncertain. V lost 3 bases and J lost 6, with 9 bases in between. This CDR3 comprises 13 residues. Per germline, CDR1 SNHLY and CDR2 FYNNEI. CDR3 DNA: TGTGCCAGCAGTGAGCAAGGCAGTCAGCCCCAGCATTTT. This translates into CASSEQGSQPQHF. The full variable domain, rest sourced from reference TRBV2 and TRBJ1-5, is EPEVTQTPSHQVTQMGQEVILRCVPISNHLYFYWYRQILGQKVEFLVSFYNNEISEKSEIFDDQFSVERPDGSNFTLKIRSTKLEDSAMYFCASSEQGSQPQHFGDGTRLSIL.

The chain employs TRBV6-5 and TRBJ2-7; either TRBD1 or TRBD2 may fit D (5 bases each). Per germline, CDR1 MNHEY and CDR2 SVGAGI. The ends were cut back, 6 bases at V and 4 bases at J, with 13 bases in the middle. The CDR3 sequence is 13 residues long. CDR3 DNA: TGTGCCAGCAGCCGGGACGGTTCATACGAGCAGTACTTC. It encodes CASSRDGSYEQYF.

V usage is TRBV7-2 and J usage is TRBJ2-7; 7 bases are a match to TRBD2. Germline CDR1 and CDR2: SGHTA and FQGNSA. The CDR3 extends over 15 amino acids. Trimming at V came to 3 bases and at J to 2 bases, leaving 7 bases not matched to a gene. The CDR3 sequence is CASSFRGEAPYEQYF. The CDR3 region has the DNA TGTGCCAGCAGCTTCCGGGGGGAGGCCCCCTACGAGCAGTACTTC.

This clone was observed a few times. The chain links TRBV3-1 (or the pseudogene TRBV3-2) to TRBJ2-2; 7 nucleotides match TRBD2. The V gene end was trimmed by 4 bases and the J gene end by 1 base; junction bases not matched to a gene: 12. Germline lookup yields CDR1 LGHDT and CDR2 YNNKEL (reference sequence). The CDR3 is 18 residues long. CDR3 nucleotides: TGTGCCAGCAGCCGTGGAAGAGGAACGGGGGGGAACACCGGGGAGCTGTTTTTT. It codes for CASSRGRGTGGNTGELFF.

The chain joins TRBV7-2 to TRBJ1-6; weak D call: TRBD1 (6 bases). This CDR3 region has 15 residues. Trimming cost V 0 bases and J 10 bases, with 13 bases left between them. Germline CDR1 and CDR2: SGHTA and FQGNSA. The CDR3: CASSLAEGVRSPLHF. The CDR3 region has the DNA TGTGCCAGCAGCTTAGCGGAGGGGGTGAGATCACCCCTCCACTTT. The full variable domain, completed using reference TRBV7-2 and TRBJ1-6, is GAGVSQSPSNKVTEKGKDVELRCDPISGHTALYWYRQSLGQGLEFLIYFQGNSAPDKSGLPSDRFSAERTGGSVSTLTIQRTQQEDSAVYLCASSLAEGVRSPLHFGNGTRLTVT.

V and J are TRBV5-1 and TRBJ2-5; D may be TRBD1 or TRBD2 (6 bases each). CDR1 SGHRS and CDR2 YFSETQ come from the germline V gene. Trimming stripped 1 base from V and 3 bases from J, with 13 bases between. There are 15 residues in the CDR3. CDR3 DNA: TGCGCCAGCAGCTTGTTCAGGGGCGGGGAAGAGACCCAGTACTTC. Amino acids: CASSLFRGGEETQYF.

The chain joins TRBV7-8 to TRBJ2-7, with TRBD1 identical over 7 bases. This CDR3 has 14 amino acids. Trimming took 4 bases from V and 0 from J; bases not matched to a gene: 3. Per the germline V gene, CDR1 is SGHVS and CDR2 is FQNEAQ. Here the CDR3 DNA reads TGTGCCAGCAGCTCGGACAGGAGCTCCTACGAGCAGTACTTC. Residues: CASSSDRSSYEQYF.

V and J are TRBV2 and TRBJ2-1; 7 bases align to TRBD2. V dropped 2 bases and J dropped 0; count of bases not matched to a gene: 4. Germline V gene lookup returns CDR1 SNHLY and CDR2 FYNNEI. This CDR3 region has 16 residues. The CDR3 nucleotides are TGTGCCAGCAGTGAAAGCAGGACTAGCTCCTACAATGAGCAGTTCTTC. Its protein is CASSESRTSSYNEQFF.

Only a few counts were recorded for this clone. The J gene is TRBJ2-1, the V gene TRBV29-1; no clear D. V was pared by 0 bases and J by 4 bases, with 10 bases between. Germline CDR1 is SQVTM and CDR2 is ANQGSEA. The CDR3 contains 14 residues. CDR3 sequence reads: CSVEEFLRYNEQFF. CDR3 DNA sequence: TGCAGCGTTGAAGAGTTTCTTCGATACAATGAGCAGTTCTTC.

The rearrangement uses TRBV6-6 and TRBJ1-5; the D is unclear. Trimming shortened V by 0 bases and J by 3 bases, and 6 bases separated the two germline ends. The CDR3 loop spans 14 amino acids. The germline CDR1 and CDR2 sequences are MNHNY and SVGAGI (reference sequence). CDR3 bases: TGTGCCAGCAGTTACTCAGGGCTCAATCAGCCCCAGCATTTT. Translation: CASSYSGLNQPQHF.

This clone was detected a few times. V gene TRBV7-2 combines with J gene TRBJ2-2; 12 nucleotides align to TRBD2. Germline-derived CDR1 and CDR2 are SGHTA and FQGNSA. CDR3 size: 17 residues. V lost 3 bases to trimming and J lost 0 bases; unmatched junction nucleotides: 2. The CDR3 DNA follows: TGTGCCAGCAGCTTCCTAGCGGGGGGGACGAACACCGGGGAGCTGTTTTTT. Amino acids: CASSFLAGGTNTGELFF.

Here the CDR3 DNA reads TGTGCCAGCAGCTTAGTGGAGGTCTATGGCTACACCTTC. This codes for CASSLVEVYGYTF. This rearrangement joins TRBV7-2 to TRBJ1-2; no reliable D call. Germline-derived CDR1 and CDR2 are SGHTA and FQGNSA. Trimming took off 1 base at V and 4 bases at J, with 7 bases between the two ends. The CDR3 totals 13 residues.

V usage is TRBV19 and J usage is TRBJ1-2; TRBD1 might be the D (6 bases). Germline V gene data show CDR1 as LNHDA and CDR2 as SQIVND (reference sequence). The CDR3 sequence is 14 residues long. The V gene lost 5 bases and the J gene lost 2 bases, with 12 bases spanning the gap. CDR3: CASSDNRENYGYTF. The CDR3 DNA sequence: TGTGCCAGTAGTGACAACAGGGAGAACTATGGCTACACCTTC.

This sequence joins TRBV18 and TRBJ2-3, with D possibly being TRBD2 (6 bases). The V gene's germline CDR1 is KGHSH and CDR2 LQKENI. Trimming removed 6 bases at V and 6 bases at J, with 19 bases between. The CDR3 totals 15 residues. CDR3 sequence: CASSPAGRSADTQYF. CDR3 nucleotides: TGTGCCAGCTCGCCCGCGGGGAGGTCGGCGGATACGCAGTATTTT.

This clone was seen only a few times. The V call is TRBV7-2, the J call TRBJ2-1; D tentatively reads TRBD1 or TRBD2 (5 bases each). The CDR3 is 15 amino acids. The germline V gene has CDR1 SGHTA and CDR2 FQGNSA. The V gene lost 1 base and the J gene lost 4 bases, with 11 bases spanning the gap. CDR3 DNA sequence: TGTGCCAGCAGCTTAGGGGACCCCCGGTACAATGAGCAGTTCTTC. Its protein is CASSLGDPRYNEQFF.

This clone occurred once. The chain recombines TRBV19 with TRBJ1-5; 7 bases map to TRBD1. The CDR3 runs to 18 residues. V gave up 3 bases and J gave up 2 bases; unmatched junction bases: 13. In germline, CDR1 is LNHDA, CDR2 SQIVND (reference sequence). The CDR3 bases are TGTGCCAGTAGTATTAGTCCGACACATAGGGGGCGCAATCAGCCCCAGCATTTT. Translation gives CASSISPTHRGRNQPQHF.

This chain uses TRBV11-2 with TRBJ1-1; 9 bases map to TRBD1. Germline CDR1 is SGHAT and CDR2 is FQNNGV. The CDR3 covers 16 residues. Germline trimming cut 3 bases from V and 6 bases from J; bases unmatched to any gene: 11. CDR3 residues: CASSFFLDRGTAEAFF. Here the CDR3 DNA reads TGTGCCAGCAGCTTTTTCCTGGACAGGGGAACGGCTGAAGCTTTCTTT.

The V and J genes are TRBV19 and TRBJ1-6; D may be TRBD1 (6 bases). V lost 7 bases to trimming and J lost 10 bases, with 23 bases between them. Germline CDR1 and CDR2: LNHDA and SQIVND (reference sequence). The CDR3 is made up of 16 amino acids. CDR3 in amino acids: CASNPTVGALNSPLHF. The DNA of the CDR3 is TGTGCCAGTAACCCCACGGTGGGGGCATTGAACTCACCCCTCCACTTT.

The chain combines TRBV5-4 with TRBJ1-1; TRBD1 aligns across 7 bases. Unmatched junction bases numbered 13, after V lost 4 bases and J lost 4 bases. The CDR3 contains 16 residues. CDR1 and CDR2 (germline): SGHNT, YYREEE (reference sequence). The CDR3 here is CASSPGGRGKGTEAFF. CDR3 in DNA: TGTGCCAGCAGCCCTGGCGGCAGGGGGAAGGGCACTGAAGCTTTCTTT.

This chain joins TRBV19 and TRBJ2-1; tentatively, D is TRBD1 (6 bases). Trimming left V 1 base short and J 0 bases short, with 7 bases between. The CDR3 totals 15 residues. Germline CDR1 LNHDA, CDR2 SQIVND (reference sequence). The CDR3 sequence is CASSIGQVSYNEQFF. DNA of the CDR3: TGTGCCAGTAGTATAGGACAGGTCTCCTACAATGAGCAGTTCTTC.

The V and J genes are TRBV5-5 and TRBJ2-7; no clear D gene. The CDR3 is made up of 16 amino acids. Per germline, CDR1 SGHKS and CDR2 YYEKEE (reference sequence). The V gene lost 4 bases and the J gene lost 1 base, with 18 bases spanning the gap. The CDR3 sequence is CASSRAQSMSSYEQYF. The CDR3 DNA sequence: TGTGCCAGCAGCCGGGCGCAGTCAATGTCTTCCTACGAGCAGTACTTC.

The chain is built from TRBV5-4 and TRBJ2-7; tentatively, D is TRBD1 (6 bases). The CDR3 runs 14 residues. Trimming cost V 4 bases and J 5 bases, with 16 bases left between them. Germline CDR1 is SGHNT and CDR2 is YYREEE (reference sequence). The chain's CDR3 is CASSTPTGLHEQYF. In DNA, the CDR3 is TGTGCCAGCAGCACCCCGACAGGTCTCCACGAGCAGTACTTC.

The chain is built from TRBV3-1 (or the pseudogene TRBV3-2) and TRBJ1-1; no clear D. Trimming took off 0 bases at V and 1 base at J, with 6 bases between the two ends. This CDR3 has 14 amino acids. Germline values: CDR1 LGHDT, CDR2 YNNKEL (reference sequence). The DNA of the CDR3 is TGTGCCAGCAGCCAAGAGTGGACGAACACTGAAGCTTTCTTT. It specifies CASSQEWTNTEAFF.